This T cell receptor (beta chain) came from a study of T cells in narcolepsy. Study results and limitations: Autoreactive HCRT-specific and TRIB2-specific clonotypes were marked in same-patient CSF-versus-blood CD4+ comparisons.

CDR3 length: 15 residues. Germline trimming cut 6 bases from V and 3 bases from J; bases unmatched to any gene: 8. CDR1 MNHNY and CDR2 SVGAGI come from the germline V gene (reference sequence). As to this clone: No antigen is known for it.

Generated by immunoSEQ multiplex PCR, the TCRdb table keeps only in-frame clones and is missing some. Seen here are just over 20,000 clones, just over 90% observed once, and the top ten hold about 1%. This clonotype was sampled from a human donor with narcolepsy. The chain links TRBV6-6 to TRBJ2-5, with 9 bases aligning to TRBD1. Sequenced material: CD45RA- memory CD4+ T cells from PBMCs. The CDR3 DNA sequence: TGTGCCAGCAGCCACGGGGGACAGGGAGAAGAGACCCAGTACTTC. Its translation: CASSHGGQGEETQYF.